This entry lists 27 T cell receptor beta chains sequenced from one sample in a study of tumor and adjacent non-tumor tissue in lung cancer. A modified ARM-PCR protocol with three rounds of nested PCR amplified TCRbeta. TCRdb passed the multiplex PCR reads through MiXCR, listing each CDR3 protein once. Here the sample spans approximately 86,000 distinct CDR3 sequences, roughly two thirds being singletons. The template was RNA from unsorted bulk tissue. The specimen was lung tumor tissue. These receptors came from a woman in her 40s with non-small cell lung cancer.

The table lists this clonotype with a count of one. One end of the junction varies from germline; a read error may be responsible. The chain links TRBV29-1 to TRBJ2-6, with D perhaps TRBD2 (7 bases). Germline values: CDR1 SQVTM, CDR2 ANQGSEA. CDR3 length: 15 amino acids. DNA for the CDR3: TGTAGCGTTTCGACGGGGGGCTCTGGGGCCAACATCCTGACTTTC. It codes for CSVSTGGSGANILTF.

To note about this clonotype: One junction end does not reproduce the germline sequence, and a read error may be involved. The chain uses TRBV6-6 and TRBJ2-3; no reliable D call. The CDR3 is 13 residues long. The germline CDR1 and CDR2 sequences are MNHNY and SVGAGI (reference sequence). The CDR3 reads CTSSDRNTDTQYF. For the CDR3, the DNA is TGTACCAGCTCGGATAGGAACACAGATACGCAGTATTTT.

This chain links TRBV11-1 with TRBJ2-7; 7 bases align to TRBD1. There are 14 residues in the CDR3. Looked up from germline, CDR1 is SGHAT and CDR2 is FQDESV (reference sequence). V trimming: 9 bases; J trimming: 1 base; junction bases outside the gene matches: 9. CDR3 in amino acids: CASSLGQSSYEQYF. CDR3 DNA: TGTGCCAGTAGCCTGGGACAGAGTTCCTACGAGCAGTACTTC.

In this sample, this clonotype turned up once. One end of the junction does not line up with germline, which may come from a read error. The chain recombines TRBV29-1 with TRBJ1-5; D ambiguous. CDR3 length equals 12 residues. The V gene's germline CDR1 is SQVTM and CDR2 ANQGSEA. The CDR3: CSAGTQNQPQHF. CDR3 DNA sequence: TGCAGCGCTGGAACACAAAATCAGCCCCAGCACTTT.

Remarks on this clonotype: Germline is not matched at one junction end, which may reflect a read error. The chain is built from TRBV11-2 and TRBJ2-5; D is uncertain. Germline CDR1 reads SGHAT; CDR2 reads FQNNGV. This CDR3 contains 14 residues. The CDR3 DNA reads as TGTGCCGGCAGCTTACGCCTAGACCATGAGACACAGTACTTC. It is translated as CAGSLRLDHETQYF. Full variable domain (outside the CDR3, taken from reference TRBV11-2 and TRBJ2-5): EAGVAQSPRYKIIEKRQSVAFWCNPISGHATLYWYQQILGQGPKLLIQFQNNGVVDDSQLPKDRFSAERLKGVDSTLKIQPAKLEDSAVYLCAGSLRLDHETQYFGPGTRLLVL.

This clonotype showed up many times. The CDR3 DNA reads TGTGCCAGCAGTGAATTCATAGGGGATATGTACAATGAGCAGTTCTTC. Amino acid sequence: CASSEFIGDMYNEQFF. This chain joins TRBV6-1 and TRBJ2-1; the D gene is possibly TRBD1 (5 bases). The CDR3 runs 16 residues. Trimming removed 2 bases at V and 4 bases at J, with 15 bases between. Germline lookup yields CDR1 MNHNS and CDR2 SASEGT.

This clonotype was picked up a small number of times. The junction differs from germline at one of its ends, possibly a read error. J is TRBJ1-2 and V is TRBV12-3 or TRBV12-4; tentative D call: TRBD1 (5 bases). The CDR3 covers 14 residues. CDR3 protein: CASSFLGETGDYTF. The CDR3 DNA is TGTGCCAGTAGTTTCTTGGGGGAAACGGGTGACTACACCTTC.

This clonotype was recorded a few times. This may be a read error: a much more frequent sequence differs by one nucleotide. The CDR3 region has the DNA TGTGCCAGCAGCTCCGACAGTCTCTACGAGCAGTACTTC. This encodes CASSSDSLYEQYF. The rearrangement joins TRBV7-9 to TRBJ2-7; D may be TRBD1 (5 bases). The CDR3 spans 13 residues. Germline-derived CDR1 and CDR2 are SEHNR and FQNEAQ (reference sequence). Trimming removed 4 bases at V and 3 bases at J, with 10 bases between.

DNA of the CDR3: TGTGCCAGCAGCTTGAGGTGGTTTGAGCAGTTCTTC. This sequence encodes CASSLRWFEQFF. The chain is built from TRBV5-6 and TRBJ2-1; D remains unclear. Deletions cut 1 base from V and 9 bases from J, with 8 bases between. The CDR3 runs 12 residues. CDR1 is SGHDT and CDR2 is YYEEEE in the germline V gene.

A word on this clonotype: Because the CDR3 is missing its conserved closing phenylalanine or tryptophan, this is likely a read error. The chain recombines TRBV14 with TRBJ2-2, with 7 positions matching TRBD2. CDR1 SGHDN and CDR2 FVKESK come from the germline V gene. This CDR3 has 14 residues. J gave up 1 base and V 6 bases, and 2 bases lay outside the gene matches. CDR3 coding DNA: TGTGCCAGCAGAGCGGGATGGAACACCGGGGAGCTGTTTTTG. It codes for CASRAGWNTGELFL.

The CDR3 DNA reads as TGTGCTAGTGCTGATGTAAACACCATATATTTT. It encodes CASADVNTIYF. The chain links TRBV6-6 to TRBJ1-3, with unresolved D. Per germline, CDR1 MNHNY and CDR2 SVGAGI (reference sequence). The CDR3 covers 11 residues.

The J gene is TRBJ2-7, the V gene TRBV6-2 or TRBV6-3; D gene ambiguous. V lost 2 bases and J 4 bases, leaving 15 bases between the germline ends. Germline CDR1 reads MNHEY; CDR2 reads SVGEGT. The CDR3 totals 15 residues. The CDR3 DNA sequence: TGTGCCAGCAGTTACCCCATGGGTACTGGTTACGAGCAGTACTTC. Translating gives CASSYPMGTGYEQYF.

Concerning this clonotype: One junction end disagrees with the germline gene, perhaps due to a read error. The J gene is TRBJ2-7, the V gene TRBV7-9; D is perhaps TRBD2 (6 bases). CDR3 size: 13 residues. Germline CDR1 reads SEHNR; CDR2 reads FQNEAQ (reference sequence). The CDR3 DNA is TGTGCCAGCAGGGAGGGGCTTATCTACGAGCAGTATTTC. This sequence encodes CASREGLIYEQYF.

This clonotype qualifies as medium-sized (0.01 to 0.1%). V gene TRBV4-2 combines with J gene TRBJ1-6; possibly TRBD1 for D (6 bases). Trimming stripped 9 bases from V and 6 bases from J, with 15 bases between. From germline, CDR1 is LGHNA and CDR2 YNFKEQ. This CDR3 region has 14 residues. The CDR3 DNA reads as TGTGCCAGTGGGACCTTAGGGGGTAATTCACCCCTCCACTTT. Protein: CASGTLGGNSPLHF.

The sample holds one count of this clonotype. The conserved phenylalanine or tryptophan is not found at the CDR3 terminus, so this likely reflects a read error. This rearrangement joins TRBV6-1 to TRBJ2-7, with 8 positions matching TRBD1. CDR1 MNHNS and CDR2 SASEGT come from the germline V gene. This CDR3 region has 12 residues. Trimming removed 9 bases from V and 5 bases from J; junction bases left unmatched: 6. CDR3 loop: CASRRTGHEQYL. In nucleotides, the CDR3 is TGTGCCAGTAGAAGGACAGGGCACGAGCAGTACCTC.

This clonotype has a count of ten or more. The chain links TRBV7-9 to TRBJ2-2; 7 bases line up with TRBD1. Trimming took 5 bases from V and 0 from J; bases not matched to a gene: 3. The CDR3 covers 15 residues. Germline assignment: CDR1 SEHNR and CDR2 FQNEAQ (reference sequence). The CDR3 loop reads CASSPQGSNTGELFF. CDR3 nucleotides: TGTGCCAGCAGCCCACAGGGGTCGAACACCGGGGAGCTGTTTTTT.

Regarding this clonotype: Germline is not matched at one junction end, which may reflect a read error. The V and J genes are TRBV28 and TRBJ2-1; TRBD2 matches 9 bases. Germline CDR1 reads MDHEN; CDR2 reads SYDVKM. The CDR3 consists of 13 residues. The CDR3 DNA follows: TGTGCCAGTAGTTGGGGACTAGCAGGGGAGCAGTTCTTC. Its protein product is CASSWGLAGEQFF.

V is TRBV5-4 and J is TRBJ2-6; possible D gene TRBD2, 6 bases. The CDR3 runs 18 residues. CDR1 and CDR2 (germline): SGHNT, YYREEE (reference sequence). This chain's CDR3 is CISSPGLTVSSGANVLTF. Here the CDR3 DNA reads TGTATTAGCAGTCCCGGACTAACGGTTAGCTCTGGGGCCAACGTCCTGACTTTC.

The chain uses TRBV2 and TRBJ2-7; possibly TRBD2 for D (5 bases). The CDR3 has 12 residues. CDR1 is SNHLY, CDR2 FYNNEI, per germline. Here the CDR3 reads CPTSVGSYEQYF. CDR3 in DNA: TGTCCCACTAGTGTGGGGTCTTACGAGCAGTACTTC.

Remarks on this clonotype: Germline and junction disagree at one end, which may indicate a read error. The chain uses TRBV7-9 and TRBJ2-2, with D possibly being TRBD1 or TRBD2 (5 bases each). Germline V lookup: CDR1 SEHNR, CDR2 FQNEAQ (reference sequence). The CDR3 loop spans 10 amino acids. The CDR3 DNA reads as TGTGCCAGCAACAGAGGGGAGTTGTTTTTT. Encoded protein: CASNRGELFF.

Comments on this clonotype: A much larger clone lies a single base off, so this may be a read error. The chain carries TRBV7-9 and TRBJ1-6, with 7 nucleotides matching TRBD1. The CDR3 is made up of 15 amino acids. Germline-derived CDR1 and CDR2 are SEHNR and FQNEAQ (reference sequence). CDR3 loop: CAGSPLTGSNSPLHF. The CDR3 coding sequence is TGTGCCGGCAGCCCCCTGACAGGGAGCAATTCACCCCTCCACTTT.

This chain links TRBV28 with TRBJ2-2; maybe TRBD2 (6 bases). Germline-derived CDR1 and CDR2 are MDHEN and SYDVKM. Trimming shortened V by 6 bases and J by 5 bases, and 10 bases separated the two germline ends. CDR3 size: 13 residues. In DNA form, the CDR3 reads TGTGCCAGCAGACTGCGGGGTACCGGGGAGCTGTTTTTT. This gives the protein CASRLRGTGELFF.

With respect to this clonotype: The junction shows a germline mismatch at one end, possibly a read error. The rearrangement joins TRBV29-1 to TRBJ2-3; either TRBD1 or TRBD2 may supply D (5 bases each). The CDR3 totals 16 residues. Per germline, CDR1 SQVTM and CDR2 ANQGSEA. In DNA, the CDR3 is TGCAGCCTTGATGGGGACCTCGAGTCTAGCATAGATACGCAGTATTTT. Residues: CSLDGDLESSIDTQYF.

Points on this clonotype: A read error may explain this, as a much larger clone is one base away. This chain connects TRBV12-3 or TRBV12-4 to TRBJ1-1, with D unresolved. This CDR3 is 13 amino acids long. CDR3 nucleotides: TGTGCCAGCAGTTTACTGGTGAACATTGAAGCTTTCTTT. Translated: CASSLLVNIEAFF.

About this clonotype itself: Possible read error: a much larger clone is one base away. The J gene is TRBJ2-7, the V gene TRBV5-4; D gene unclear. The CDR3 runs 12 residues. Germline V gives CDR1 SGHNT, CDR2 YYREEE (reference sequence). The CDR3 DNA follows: TGTGCCAGCAACTTGGACGGCGGCGAGCAGTACTTC. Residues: CASNLDGGEQYF.

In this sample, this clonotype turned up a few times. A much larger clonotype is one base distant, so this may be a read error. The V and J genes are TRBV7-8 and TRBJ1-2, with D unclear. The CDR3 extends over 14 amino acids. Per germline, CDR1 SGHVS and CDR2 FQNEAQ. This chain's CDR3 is CVSSLYGLYYGYTF. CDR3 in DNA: TGTGTCAGCAGCTTATACGGACTCTACTATGGCTACACCTTC.

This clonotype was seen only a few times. In nucleotides, the CDR3 is TGTGCCAGCAGCTCCCCATGGGGGGGCACAGATACGCAGTATTTT. This translates into CASSSPWGGTDTQYF. The chain links TRBV28 to TRBJ2-3; D is perhaps TRBD2 (6 bases). V was cut by 6 bases and J by 1 base, with 14 bases left in between. CDR3 length: 15 residues. Germline CDR1 is MDHEN and CDR2 is SYDVKM.